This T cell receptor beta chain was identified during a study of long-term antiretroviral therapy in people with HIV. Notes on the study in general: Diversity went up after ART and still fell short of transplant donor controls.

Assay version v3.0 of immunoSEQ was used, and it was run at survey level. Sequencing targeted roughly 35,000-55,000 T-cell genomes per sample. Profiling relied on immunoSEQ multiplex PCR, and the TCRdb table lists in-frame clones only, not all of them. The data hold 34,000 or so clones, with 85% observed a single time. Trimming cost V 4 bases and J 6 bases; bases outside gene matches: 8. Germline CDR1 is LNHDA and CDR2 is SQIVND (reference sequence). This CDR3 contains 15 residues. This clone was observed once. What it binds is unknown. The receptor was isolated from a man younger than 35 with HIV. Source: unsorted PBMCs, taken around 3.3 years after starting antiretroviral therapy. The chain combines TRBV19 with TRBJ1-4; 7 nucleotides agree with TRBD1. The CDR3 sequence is CASSTLGTADEKLFF. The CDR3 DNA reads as TGTGCCAGTAGTACCTTAGGGACAGCCGATGAAAAACTGTTTTTT.